This T cell receptor (beta chain) was identified during a study of OX40 agonist ivuxolimab in advanced cancers. Generated by immunoSEQ multiplex PCR, the TCRdb table keeps only in-frame clones and is missing some. The table has tens of thousands of clones, 65% to 85% seen once. This clone was counted between two and nine times. The V segment lost 7 bases and the J segment 8 bases; nucleotides outside the gene matches: 11. Germline V CDR1 and CDR2: MDHEN, SYDVKM. CDR3 length: 14 residues. This sample comprised CD4+ or CD8+ T cells sorted from blood, obtained in a trial of the OX40 agonist ivuxolimab. The chain has TRBV28 and TRBJ2-1; 7 bases match TRBD2. The sequence came from an adult with an advanced solid tumor such as melanoma, head and neck, liver or kidney cancer. Here the CDR3 reads CASTSGGATDEQFF. DNA for the CDR3: TGTGCCAGCACCTCGGGGGGAGCGACGGATGAGCAGTTCTTC.